This T cell receptor (beta chain) is drawn from a study of cytotoxic CD8 clonotypes in ibrutinib-treated CLL. Libraries were prepared by immunoSEQ multiplex PCR; TCRdb keeps only in-frame clonotypes and omits some of them. The sample shows some 130,000 clones, 80% to 90% of them seen only once. The CDR3 covers 15 residues. V gave up 7 bases and J gave up 5 bases, with 16 bases separating them. From germline, CDR1 is SGDLS and CDR2 YYNGEE. The material sequenced was PBMCs, taken after 24 months of ibrutinib treatment. The receptor's source is a human donor with chronic lymphocytic leukemia. V usage is TRBV9 and J usage is TRBJ1-6; the D gene is possibly TRBD1 (5 bases). CDR3 DNA: TGTGCCAGCGCGCGGGGCCATGGCAATAATTCACCCCTCCACTTT. It yields the protein CASARGHGNNSPLHF.